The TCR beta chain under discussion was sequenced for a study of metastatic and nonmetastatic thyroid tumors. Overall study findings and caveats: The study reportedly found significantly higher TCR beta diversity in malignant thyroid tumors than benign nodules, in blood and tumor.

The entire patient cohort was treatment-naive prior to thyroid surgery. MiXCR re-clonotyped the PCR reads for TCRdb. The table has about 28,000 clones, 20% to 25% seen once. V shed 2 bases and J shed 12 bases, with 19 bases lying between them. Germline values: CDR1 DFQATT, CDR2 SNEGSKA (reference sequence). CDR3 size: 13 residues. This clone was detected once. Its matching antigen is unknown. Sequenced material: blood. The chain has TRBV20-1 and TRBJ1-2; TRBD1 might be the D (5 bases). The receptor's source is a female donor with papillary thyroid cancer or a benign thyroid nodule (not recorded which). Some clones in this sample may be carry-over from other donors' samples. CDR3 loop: CSARKGARVGHTF. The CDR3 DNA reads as TGCAGTGCTAGAAAGGGTGCGCGAGTGGGGCACACCTTC.